Shown below are 26 T cell receptor beta chains from a single sample sequenced in a study of T cells in Graves' hyperthyroidism and ophthalmopathy. RNA transcripts yielded amplified TCR beta CDR3 regions. Carried out on the TCR CDR3, a first-round RT-PCR used the HTBI primer set. In TCRdb, the multiplex PCR reads were re-called with MiXCR into one record per CDR3 protein. The data show a few hundred thousand distinct CDR3 sequences, 17% seen once. The specimen was blood. Receptors were obtained from a woman aged 50 to 65 with Graves' hyperthyroidism.

The chain carries TRBV5-6 and TRBJ2-5, with 9 positions matching TRBD1. Germline CDR1 SGHDT, CDR2 YYEEEE. Trimming cost V 0 bases and J 2 bases; bases outside gene matches: 2. There are 15 residues in the CDR3. CDR3 DNA sequence: TGTGCCAGCAGCTTGGGGGGGACAGGGCAAGAGACCCAGTACTTC. Its translation is CASSLGGTGQETQYF.

This clonotype was observed at least ten times. CDR3: CASSLNDFGYTF. In DNA form, the CDR3 reads TGTGCCAGCAGCTTGAATGACTTTGGCTACACCTTC. V gene TRBV5-5 combines with J gene TRBJ1-2; no clear D. The V and J ends lost 1 base and 7 bases respectively, with 8 bases between them. CDR3 size: 12 residues. Per germline, CDR1 SGHKS and CDR2 YYEKEE (reference sequence).

This clonotype was observed many times. DNA of the CDR3: TGTGCCAGCAGCTTAGATTTTTGGGAAGCTAACTATGGCTACACCTTC. Translation: CASSLDFWEANYGYTF. The chain couples TRBV11-2 to TRBJ1-2; D uncertain. The CDR3 runs to 16 residues. V was clipped by 0 bases and J by 0 bases, with 11 bases between them. Germline lookup yields CDR1 SGHAT and CDR2 FQNNGV.

The sample holds many counts of this clonotype. The chain links TRBV7-8 to TRBJ2-1, with 10 bases fitting TRBD2. Germline-derived CDR1 and CDR2 are SGHVS and FQNEAQ. J was trimmed by 1 base and V by 1 base; bases with no gene match: 1. This CDR3 has 16 amino acids. The CDR3 here is CASSLVTSGSYNEQFF. For the CDR3, the DNA is TGTGCCAGCAGCTTAGTGACTAGCGGGTCCTACAATGAGCAGTTCTTC.

This clonotype was found many times. The V and J genes are TRBV6-1 and TRBJ1-1, with D unclear. Trimming took off 6 bases at V and 5 bases at J, with 10 bases between the two ends. The CDR3 consists of 12 residues. CDR1 and CDR2 from the germline V gene are MNHNS and SASEGT. DNA for the CDR3: TGTGCCAGCAGCATCCGGGAAACTGAAGCTTTCTTT. It codes for CASSIRETEAFF.

This clonotype has a count of ten or more. The rearrangement uses TRBV2 and TRBJ2-7, with a tentative D call TRBD1 (6 bases). The CDR3 loop spans 15 amino acids. Germline-derived CDR1 and CDR2 are SNHLY and FYNNEI. Trimming took 5 bases from V and 4 from J, leaving 18 bases between them. In DNA, the CDR3 is TGTGCCAGCAGTCGCAGACAGGTTCAGACGTACGAGCAGTACTTC. Its translation: CASSRRQVQTYEQYF.

This clonotype was recorded at least ten times. The chain combines TRBV14 with TRBJ2-5; 10 positions agree with TRBD2. Germline V gene data show CDR1 as SGHDN and CDR2 as FVKESK. V gave up 0 bases and J gave up 5 bases; unmatched junction bases: 12. This CDR3 comprises 18 residues. CDR3 nucleotides: TGTGCCAGCAGCCAAGAGCCCCATCTAGCGGGAGTTGAGGAGACCCAGTACTTC. It encodes CASSQEPHLAGVEETQYF.

This clonotype occurred many times. The genes are TRBV20-1 and TRBJ2-1; D unresolved. Germline CDR1 DFQATT, CDR2 SNEGSKA (reference sequence). Trimming stripped 5 bases from V and 5 bases from J, with 19 bases between. The CDR3 consists of 15 residues. CDR3 coding DNA: TGCAGTGCTGTGAACCGACTGGCCAGTAACAATGAGCAGTTCTTC. It encodes CSAVNRLASNNEQFF.

The chain recombines TRBV20-1 with TRBJ2-6, with D possibly called TRBD1 or TRBD2 (5 bases each). CDR1 is DFQATT, CDR2 SNEGSKA, per germline (reference sequence). Trimming stripped 5 bases from V and 0 bases from J, with 20 bases between. This CDR3 has 18 residues. The CDR3 loop is CSAPPQWDGGSGANVLTF. The CDR3 DNA is TGCAGTGCTCCTCCCCAATGGGACGGAGGCTCTGGGGCCAACGTCCTGACTTTC.

The J gene is TRBJ2-5, the V gene TRBV2, with 7 bases fitting TRBD2. J was trimmed by 5 bases and V by 4 bases; bases with no gene match: 7. CDR1 SNHLY and CDR2 FYNNEI come from the germline V gene. The CDR3 is made up of 14 amino acids. The CDR3 protein is CASSGERGRETQYF. In DNA form, the CDR3 reads TGTGCCAGCAGTGGAGAGCGGGGCCGGGAGACCCAGTACTTC.

This clonotype has a count of ten or more. V usage is TRBV11-3 and J usage is TRBJ2-5, with 8 bases matching TRBD1. The CDR3 is 16 amino acids. Looked up from germline, CDR1 is SGHNT and CDR2 is YENEEA. Losses at the gene ends were 5 bases for V and 2 bases for J; bases not matched to a gene: 10. CDR3 bases: TGTGCCAGCAGCGAACGCAGGGACAGGAGGCAAGAGACCCAGTACTTC. Translated: CASSERRDRRQETQYF. Filled out from reference TRBV11-3 and TRBJ2-5, the complete variable domain reads EAGVVQSPRYKIIEKKQPVAFWCNPISGHNTLYWYLQNLGQGPELLIRYENEEAVDDSQLPKDRFSAERLKGVDSTLKIQPAELGDSAVYLCASSERRDRRQETQYFGPGTRLLVL.

This clonotype has a count of ten or more. The rearrangement uses TRBV6-1 and TRBJ2-1; TRBD2 agrees at 11 bases. The CDR3 sequence is 16 residues long. The trim removed 5 bases at V and 7 bases at J, leaving 10 bases unmatched. Germline loops: CDR1 MNHNS, CDR2 SASEGT. The CDR3 DNA follows: TGTGCCAGCAGTTTGAGCAGGGGGACTAGCGGTAATGAGCAGTTCTTC. It specifies CASSLSRGTSGNEQFF.

J is TRBJ2-3 and V is TRBV20-1; tentatively, D is TRBD2 (5 bases). CDR3 length equals 13 residues. V gave up 5 bases and J gave up 3 bases, with 12 bases separating them. Germline assignment: CDR1 DFQATT and CDR2 SNEGSKA (reference sequence). CDR3 amino acids: CSALGLPTDTQYF. CDR3 DNA: TGCAGTGCTCTAGGACTGCCGACAGATACGCAGTATTTT.

This clonotype was recorded at least ten times. V usage is TRBV28 and J usage is TRBJ2-1; no clear D gene. Deletions cut 3 bases from V and 6 bases from J, with 9 bases between. Germline loops: CDR1 MDHEN, CDR2 SYDVKM. The CDR3 totals 13 residues. The chain's CDR3 is CASSFQVGNEQFF. In nucleotides, the CDR3 is TGTGCCAGCAGTTTCCAAGTCGGCAATGAGCAGTTCTTC. The complete variable domain, with remaining parts taken from reference TRBV28 and TRBJ2-1, reads DVKVTQSSRYLVKRTGEKVFLECVQDMDHENMFWYRQDPGLGLRLIYFSYDVKMKEKGDIPEGYSVSREKKERFSLILESASTNQTSMYLCASSFQVGNEQFFGPGTRLTVL.

This clonotype was seen more than once but under ten times. V gene TRBV20-1 combines with J gene TRBJ2-2; 8 bases align to TRBD2. The CDR3 sequence is 18 residues long. V shed 2 bases, J shed 4 bases, and the junction held 15 bases outside the gene matches. CDR1 and CDR2 from the germline V gene are DFQATT and SNEGSKA (reference sequence). The CDR3 coding sequence is TGCAGTGCTAGACAATTGGCTAGCGGGCGAGGGGCCACCGGGGAGCTGTTTTTT. It encodes CSARQLASGRGATGELFF.

This clonotype has ten or more counts. The chain recombines TRBV12-3 or TRBV12-4 with TRBJ2-3; TRBD2 matches at 11 bases. The CDR3 has 19 residues. V lost 4 bases, J lost 5 bases, and 17 bases stayed unmatched. The CDR3: CASSSIQLLAGVVRDTQYF. The CDR3 DNA follows: TGTGCCAGCAGTTCAATACAACTACTAGCGGGAGTAGTCAGAGATACGCAGTATTTT.

At least ten counts were recorded for this clonotype. This sequence joins TRBV24-1 and TRBJ2-6; TRBD1 matches 7 bases. With V trimmed by 2 bases and J by 1 base, 7 bases remained unmatched. The CDR3 covers 18 residues. Germline V gene sequence: CDR1 KGHDR, CDR2 SFDVKD. CDR3 bases: TGTGCCACCAGTGATTACAGGGGTTCCGGATCTGGGGCCAACGTCCTGACTTTC. Protein sequence: CATSDYRGSGSGANVLTF.

This clonotype was recorded a few times. The rearrangement links TRBV5-4 to TRBJ2-7; 15 bases agree with TRBD2. The V segment lost 0 bases and the J segment 0 bases; nucleotides outside the gene matches: 4. CDR1 SGHNT and CDR2 YYREEE come from the germline V gene (reference sequence). The CDR3 consists of 18 residues. DNA for the CDR3: TGTGCCAGCAGCTTGGGCGGGACTAGCGGGAGGAGCTCCTACGAGCAGTACTTC. It translates to CASSLGGTSGRSSYEQYF.

In this sample, this clonotype turned up many times. This rearrangement joins TRBV10-3 to TRBJ2-1; D gene uncertain. Germline CDR1 ENHRY, CDR2 SYGVKD. V lost 7 bases and J lost 0, with 13 bases in between. The CDR3 has 15 residues. The CDR3: CAIKDPGSSYNEQFF. The CDR3 DNA is TGTGCCATCAAGGACCCGGGTAGCTCCTACAATGAGCAGTTCTTC.

This clonotype has only a few counts. V gene TRBV27 combines with J gene TRBJ1-1; D might be TRBD1 (6 bases). V was pared by 0 bases and J by 7 bases, with 18 bases between. CDR3 length: 16 residues. CDR1 is MNHEY, CDR2 SMNVEV, per germline (reference sequence). Here the CDR3 reads CASSLSGGVGMIEAFF. Written as DNA, the CDR3 is TGTGCCAGCAGTTTATCAGGGGGGGTAGGAATGATTGAAGCTTTCTTT.

The rearrangement links TRBV20-1 to TRBJ2-4; D might be TRBD1 or TRBD2, each matching 5 bases. CDR3 length: 15 amino acids. Deletions cut 6 bases from V and 7 bases from J, with 22 bases between. Germline assignment: CDR1 DFQATT and CDR2 SNEGSKA (reference sequence). The CDR3 region is CSAGGTSLAGNIQYF. CDR3 nucleotides: TGCAGTGCAGGTGGGACGAGTTTAGCTGGGAACATTCAGTACTTC.

This clonotype was seen ten or more times. The chain links TRBV20-1 to TRBJ1-2, with D perhaps matching TRBD1 (5 bases). CDR3 length equals 15 residues. V was pared by 4 bases and J by 0 bases, with 15 bases between. The germline CDR1 and CDR2 sequences are DFQATT and SNEGSKA (reference sequence). CDR3 in DNA: TGCAGTGCTATCCAGTTCGGGGGGGCTAACTATGGCTACACCTTC. Translated, it gives CSAIQFGGANYGYTF.

As regards this clonotype: An end of the junction does not agree with germline; a read error may underlie this. The rearrangement uses TRBV3-1 and TRBJ2-5; maybe TRBD2 (6 bases). The CDR3 runs to 15 residues. The germline V gene encodes CDR1 LGHDT and CDR2 YNNKEL (reference sequence). The CDR3 DNA reads as TGTGCCAACAGCCCCCCAGCGGGCTTCCAAGAGACCCAGTACTTC. Amino acid sequence: CANSPPAGFQETQYF.

This clonotype has at least ten counts. The rearrangement joins TRBV15 to TRBJ2-3; 7 nucleotides align to TRBD1. The germline V gene has CDR1 LNHNV and CDR2 YYDKDF (reference sequence). V lost 5 bases and J lost 0; bases outside the gene matches: 5. This CDR3 region has 15 residues. The DNA for the CDR3 is TGTGCCACCAGCCGCTCGACAGGGAGCACAGATACGCAGTATTTT. It translates to CATSRSTGSTDTQYF.

This clonotype was counted many times. The rearrangement joins TRBV11-3 to TRBJ2-1; 11 positions match TRBD2. Germline V gene data show CDR1 as SGHNT and CDR2 as YENEEA. V was pared by 4 bases and J by 8 bases, with 7 bases of the junction left unmatched. CDR3 length equals 15 residues. The CDR3 bases are TGTGCCAGCAGCTACACTAGCGGGAGTCTGTATGAGCAGTTCTTC. This sequence encodes CASSYTSGSLYEQFF.

In its sample, this clonotype was seen many times. The chain has TRBV11-2 and TRBJ2-1; D perhaps matches TRBD2 (6 bases). CDR1 and CDR2 from the germline V gene are SGHAT and FQNNGV. CDR3 size: 15 residues. Trimming stripped 0 bases from V and 3 bases from J, with 9 bases between. The chain's CDR3 is CASSLDRTIYNEQFF. The CDR3 coding sequence is TGTGCCAGCAGCTTAGATAGGACTATCTACAATGAGCAGTTCTTC.